What follows is one TCR beta chain and its context. Its antigen is currently not known. No clone much larger than this one lies a single base away; base qualities are absent. Including cysteine and phenylalanine, the CDR3 has 13 amino acids. Here the CDR3 DNA is all that survives: 39 bases in frame from base 1. Between the V and J ends, shortened by 5 bases and 2 bases respectively, the junction contains 10 bases. The germline V gene sets CDR1 to SGHVS and CDR2 to FQNEAQ. Hyperthyroidism patients were newly diagnosed, with disease duration under 2 months, and aged 18 to 65 years. The study excluded patients with uncontrolled infections, other autoimmune diseases, pregnancy or lactation. Diagnoses were based on clinical symptoms, serum thyroxine and TRAb, thyroid ultrasound and orbital computed tomography. Blood from progressor patients was drawn when they were first diagnosed with hyperthyroidism, before any ophthalmopathy symptoms appeared. Ficoll-Paque density gradient centrifugation was used to isolate PBMCs from approximately 10 ml of fresh peripheral blood. Progressor patients were first diagnosed with Graves' hyperthyroidism and then developed ophthalmopathy during follow-up. Trizol reagent was used to extract total RNA, and RNA quality was then checked on an Agilent 2100 Bioanalyzer.

This entry is derived from a study of T cells in Graves' hyperthyroidism and ophthalmopathy (dated by TCRdb to the late 2010s). For the wider study: Peripheral blood was collected at initial diagnosis, before any treatment. After blood sampling, hyperthyroidism patients were treated with methimazole at a starting dose of 30 mg daily, and ophthalmopathy patients were treated with high-dose intravenous methylprednisolone. Prospective prediction of ophthalmopathy was tested in an independent validation cohort of 18 to 20 hyperthyroidism patients and around 16 patients who later progressed to ophthalmopathy. To identify distinguishing TCR V-J signatures, a discovery cohort of about a hundred patients was used, comprising fewer than 45 with Graves' ophthalmopathy and 55 to 65 with stable Graves' hyperthyroidism. Thyroid tissue and blood T-cell repertoires from six or seven Graves' hyperthyroidism patients were also compared in the study. The approximately 90 discovery patients were randomly split 7:3 into training and test sets. The paper describes TCR Vbeta CDR3 sequencing of 120 to 150 peripheral blood samples, made up of 43 ophthalmopathy patients, around 78 hyperthyroidism patients and roughly 17 progressor patients. General findings and caveats noted by the study authors: Sample size was not statistically predetermined, and blinding of investigators to group allocation was not performed. Most expanded thyroid clonotypes (frequency above 0.001) were also detected in blood, suggesting blood repertoires may reflect thyroid immune responses. In validation, the model predicted progression to ophthalmopathy a median of approximately 6.3 months before onset, with around 70% sensitivity and roughly 79% specificity. Ophthalmopathy was separated from stable hyperthyroidism by a 13 V-J signature model, with approximately 89% sensitivity and roughly 81% specificity obtained in cross-validation and 80%/75% obtained in testing.

TCR beta CDR3 regions were amplified from RNA transcripts. For the first round of RT-PCR on the TCR CDR3, the HTBI primer set was used together with the Qiagen OneStep RT-PCR kit. Libraries were constructed in a second round of multiplex PCR, after which size selection and purification were performed. Sequencing of the libraries was done on an Illumina HiSeq2000 using paired-end 100 bp reads. The original pipeline was this. Raw data were processed with SOAPnuke, discarding reads with adapters, uncalled bases, mean Phred below 15, or no exact constant-primer or identifier match. High-quality paired reads were merged with COPE v1.2.5, and unique nucleotide sequences were defined as clonotypes. MiTCR v1.1 was used to align clonotypes to the IMGT TRBV, TRBD and TRBJ reference segments. Only V-J combinations with frequency above 0.0001, covering 98% to 99.2% of repertoires, were analysed. The TCS score was defined as the ratio of F50 (clonal expansion) to E x V (chaos), calculated using BLOSUM62-based TCRdist between CDR3 peptides within each V-J. Welch's t-statistics and random forest reduced around 550 V-J features to around 14, which were used in a naive Bayes classifier (R e1071). TCRdb reprocessing: public reads trimmed at Q25 with fastp, clones called with MiXCR, in-frame beta chains kept. A single entry per CDR3 protein holds the most common genes and DNA from its merged rows. The V and J calls were determined by TCRdb, not by the authors. The sample includes under 400,000 distinct CDR3 sequences, with around 14% observed a single time. 25% to 35% of the sample comes from the top ten.

The material sequenced was blood. The rearranged segments are TRBV7-8 and TRBJ2-7; matching of 5 bases hints at TRBD2 as the D gene. This TCR derives from a woman aged 18-35 years with Graves' hyperthyroidism that later progressed to Graves' ophthalmopathy. The nucleotide sequence is given as TGTGCCAGCAGCACTCGGACTCCCTACGAGCAGTACTTC. Its amino acids are CASSTRTPYEQYF. This CDR3, with the reference TRBV7-8 and TRBJ2-7 proteins standing in past its ends, gives the full variable domain GAGVSQSPRYKVAKRGQDVALRCDPISGHVSLFWYQQALGQGPEFLTYFQNEAQLDKSGLPSDRFFAERPEGSVSTLKIQRTQQEDSAVYLCASSTRTPYEQYFGPGTRLTVT.